The clone carrying this T cell receptor (beta chain) was seen at least ten times. Amplified TCR beta CDR3 regions came from RNA transcripts. A first-round RT-PCR of the TCR CDR3 used the HTBI primer set. MiXCR was run by TCRdb on the multiplex PCR reads, yielding one entry per CDR3 protein. This table has 450,000 to 700,000 distinct CDR3 sequences, about 43% appearing once. In germline, CDR1 is KGHDR, CDR2 SFDVKD. The CDR3 runs 15 residues. V lost 6 bases, J lost 4 bases, and 17 bases lay in between. The entry originates in a study of T cells in Graves' hyperthyroidism and ophthalmopathy. The receptor was isolated from an adult woman with Graves' disease, either hyperthyroidism or ophthalmopathy (not recorded which). Sequenced sample: peripheral blood or thyroid tissue (not recorded which). The gene calls are TRBV24-1 and TRBJ2-5; the D is unclear. CDR3 bases: TGTGCCACCAGTTCATCCCTTACCCTGGGAGAGACCCAGTACTTC. Amino acid sequence: CATSSSLTLGETQYF.